This entry lists 26 T cell receptor beta chains sequenced from one sample in a study of T cells after yellow fever vaccination. Each CDR3 protein gets one entry after TCRdb re-called the 5' RACE reads with MiXCR. Of some 560,000 distinct CDR3 sequences listed, less than 20% are singletons. The starting material was PBMCs, obtained around 5 days after the first yellow fever vaccination. These receptors all come from a man aged 18 to 29 who received the YFV17D yellow fever vaccine.

The chain recombines TRBV6-5 with TRBJ2-1; 11 positions agree with TRBD1. The germline V gene encodes CDR1 MNHEY and CDR2 SVGAGI. There are 13 residues in the CDR3. Germline trimming cut 0 bases from V and 16 bases from J; bases unmatched to any gene: 5. The CDR3 DNA sequence: TGTGCCAGCAGTTACTCGAGGGGACAGGGGGAATTCTTC. Its translation: CASSYSRGQGEFF.

This clonotype turned up a few times. The rearrangement uses TRBV5-6 and TRBJ1-5; 9 bases align to TRBD1. CDR3 length: 18 residues. J gave up 4 bases and V 4 bases, and 15 bases lay outside the gene matches. Germline CDR1 reads SGHDT; CDR2 reads YYEEEE. The CDR3 nucleotides are TGTGCCAGCAGCATGACCTACCACCGGGACAGGGAGAATCAGCCCCAGCATTTT. Protein sequence: CASSMTYHRDRENQPQHF.

V usage is TRBV24-1 and J usage is TRBJ2-3; D may be TRBD2 (6 bases). Germline V gives CDR1 KGHDR, CDR2 SFDVKD. V lost 11 bases, J lost 4 bases, and 21 bases lay in between. The CDR3 extends over 15 amino acids. The CDR3 nucleotides are TGTGCCAACGGCAACCGGGACTGCGGCCCAGATACGCAGTATTTT. Amino acids: CANGNRDCGPDTQYF.

This clonotype was observed many times. V and J are TRBV7-2 and TRBJ1-2, with unresolved D. Trimming removed 1 base at V and 2 bases at J, with 5 bases between. CDR1 and CDR2 (germline): SGHTA, FQGNSA. The length of the CDR3 is 13 residues. CDR3 in DNA: TGTGCCAGCAGCTTAGACGGAAACTATGGCTACACCTTC. Amino acids: CASSLDGNYGYTF.

The chain carries TRBV3-1 and TRBJ2-5; TRBD2 aligns across 9 bases. Germline lookup yields CDR1 LGHDT and CDR2 YNNKEL (reference sequence). The J segment lost 3 bases and the V segment lost 4 bases, leaving 9 bases of the junction unmatched. This CDR3 contains 16 residues. In nucleotides, the CDR3 is TGTGCCAGCAGCCCCCCCGATGCGGGGGGGAAAGAGACCCAGTACTTC. Protein sequence: CASSPPDAGGKETQYF.

In its sample, this clonotype was seen once. This chain links TRBV9 with TRBJ2-1, with D hard to call. CDR1 and CDR2 (germline): SGDLS, YYNGEE. The ends were cut back, 0 bases at V and 4 bases at J, with 11 bases in the middle. CDR3 length: 15 residues. CDR3 sequence: CASSVGAALYNEQFF. In DNA form, the CDR3 reads TGTGCCAGCAGCGTAGGGGCAGCCTTATACAATGAGCAGTTCTTC.

This clonotype has a count of ten or more. The J gene is TRBJ1-2, the V gene TRBV7-2; D uncertain. The germline gives CDR1 SGHTA, CDR2 FQGNSA. With 1 base removed from V and 6 bases from J, the gap between germline ends came to 9 bases. The CDR3 length is 13 residues. This chain's CDR3 is CASSLGRLDGYTF. CDR3 nucleotides: TGTGCCAGCAGCTTAGGCCGGTTGGATGGCTACACCTTC.

This clonotype was counted between two and nine times. V is TRBV10-3 and J is TRBJ2-7; 9 positions agree with TRBD1. Trimming cost V 4 bases and J 5 bases; bases outside gene matches: 6. CDR1 and CDR2 from the germline V gene are ENHRY and SYGVKD. The CDR3 extends over 14 amino acids. The CDR3 DNA follows: TGTGCCATCAGTGCCGGGACAGGGTGGGACGAGCAGTACTTC. Translating it yields CAISAGTGWDEQYF.

The rearrangement joins TRBV9 to TRBJ2-5; tentative D call: TRBD2 (6 bases). V lost 3 bases to trimming and J lost 5 bases, with 11 bases between them. The length of the CDR3 is 13 residues. Germline V gives CDR1 SGDLS, CDR2 YYNGEE. The CDR3 here is CASSAYGGETQYF. The CDR3 DNA is TGTGCCAGCAGCGCCTACGGGGGTGAGACCCAGTACTTC.

The chain recombines TRBV4-1 with TRBJ2-1; 10 positions agree with TRBD2. The CDR3 is 13 residues long. Germline V gene lookup returns CDR1 MGHRA and CDR2 YSYEKL. V trimming: 10 bases; J trimming: 9 bases; junction bases outside the gene matches: 9. In DNA, the CDR3 is TGCGCCACCTCACGGGCTAGCGGGGGTGAGCAGTTCTTC. This sequence encodes CATSRASGGEQFF.

This clonotype has more than one count but fewer than ten. This sequence joins TRBV3-1 and TRBJ2-7; 10 positions agree with TRBD2. Germline V CDR1 and CDR2: LGHDT, YNNKEL (reference sequence). The CDR3 spans 13 residues. J gave up 5 bases and V 5 bases, and 3 bases lay outside the gene matches. The chain's CDR3 is CASSSSGGDEQYF. CDR3 bases: TGTGCCAGCAGCTCCAGCGGGGGGGACGAGCAGTACTTC.

CDR3 loop: CASSFLGGLGANVLTF. CDR3 nucleotide sequence: TGTGCCAGCAGCTTTCTGGGGGGCCTCGGGGCCAACGTCCTGACTTTC. The chain couples TRBV27 to TRBJ2-6; D possibly uses TRBD1 or TRBD2 (6 bases each). The ends were cut back, 6 bases at V and 4 bases at J, with 16 bases in the middle. Germline V gene sequence: CDR1 MNHEY, CDR2 SMNVEV (reference sequence). This CDR3 has 16 amino acids.

V and J are TRBV20-1 and TRBJ2-6; D possibly corresponds to TRBD2 (6 bases). The CDR3 contains 15 residues. Germline CDR1 is DFQATT and CDR2 is SNEGSKA (reference sequence). V was trimmed by 5 bases and J by 0 bases, leaving 11 bases between them. The CDR3 nucleotides read TGCAGTGCTGGGACTTTAAGCTCTGGGGCCAACGTCCTGACTTTC. Protein product: CSAGTLSSGANVLTF.

V usage is TRBV10-3 and J usage is TRBJ1-2; TRBD1 matches 7 bases. CDR1 is ENHRY and CDR2 is SYGVKD in the germline V gene. CDR3 size: 13 residues. Trimming at V came to 7 bases and at J to 1 base, leaving 3 bases not matched to a gene. The CDR3 nucleotides read TGTGCCATCAAGGGGGCAGATAACTATGGCTACACCTTC. Protein: CAIKGADNYGYTF.

In this sample, this clonotype turned up a few times. The chain uses TRBV5-8 and TRBJ2-2, with no clear D. Germline CDR1 and CDR2: SGHTS and YDEGEE. The CDR3 is made up of 13 amino acids. V was cut by 6 bases and J by 4 bases, with 10 bases left in between. The CDR3: CASTWSATGELFF. CDR3 in DNA: TGTGCCAGCACCTGGTCGGCCACCGGGGAGCTGTTTTTT.

The J gene is TRBJ2-7, the V gene TRBV7-2; the match to TRBD2 covers 7 bases. The length of the CDR3 is 14 residues. Unmatched junction bases numbered 7, after V lost 1 base and J lost 7 bases. Germline loops: CDR1 SGHTA, CDR2 FQGNSA. The CDR3 DNA reads as TGTGCCAGCAGCTTAGGACGGGGGGTGGGGGAGCAGTACGTC. The encoded protein is CASSLGRGVGEQYV.

The chain couples TRBV21-1 to TRBJ2-7; the table's D call, TRBD2, was not checked against the DNA. TRBV21-1 is assigned pseudogene status. This CDR3 is 13 amino acids long. Here the CDR3 DNA reads TGTGCCAGCAGCGCGGGTCCTTTCAACGAGCAGTACGTC. It encodes CASSAGPFNEQYV.

The gene calls are TRBV7-9 and TRBJ1-4; no reliable D call. V was pared by 2 bases and J by 1 base, with 5 bases between. Germline CDR1 SEHNR, CDR2 FQNEAQ (reference sequence). The CDR3 runs 14 residues. The CDR3 spells CASSLSETNEKLFF. Written as DNA, the CDR3 is TGTGCCAGCAGCTTATCGGAAACTAATGAAAAACTGTTTTTT.

This clonotype was found a few times. The chain is built from TRBV6-1 and TRBJ2-3; D is ambiguous. V gave up 6 bases and J gave up 0 bases, with 13 bases separating them. The CDR3 is 15 residues long. CDR1 is MNHNS and CDR2 is SASEGT in the germline V gene. CDR3 protein: CASRIQYSSTDTQYF. Here the CDR3 DNA reads TGTGCCAGCAGGATACAGTACTCTAGCACAGATACGCAGTATTTT.

This clonotype has only a few counts. The J gene is TRBJ2-1, the V gene TRBV5-1, with TRBD1 matching 11 bases. This CDR3 contains 14 residues. Germline loops: CDR1 SGHRS, CDR2 YFSETQ. Trimming at V came to 5 bases and at J to 7 bases, leaving 5 bases not matched to a gene. CDR3 nucleotides: TGCGCCAGCAGGGGGGACAGGGGGTTAAATGAGCAGTTCTTC. This gives the protein CASRGDRGLNEQFF.

The genes are TRBV29-1 and TRBJ1-1, with 8 bases matching TRBD1. The CDR3 has 13 residues. Trimming took 7 bases from V and 10 from J; bases not matched to a gene: 14. CDR1 is SQVTM and CDR2 is ANQGSEA in the germline V gene. CDR3 protein: CSGQGTGNKGAFF. Here the CDR3 DNA reads TGCAGCGGACAGGGGACGGGGAACAAAGGAGCTTTCTTT.

Only a few counts were recorded for this clonotype. V gene TRBV11-2 combines with J gene TRBJ2-5; D is possibly TRBD1 (5 bases). The length of the CDR3 is 16 residues. CDR1 and CDR2 (germline): SGHAT, FQNNGV. Trimming shortened V by 6 bases and J by 4 bases, and 21 bases separated the two germline ends. CDR3 nucleotide sequence: TGTGCCAGCAGTTTAACTAAATGGGGTAGGGGAGAGACCCAGTACTTC. It specifies CASSLTKWGRGETQYF.

This clonotype showed up just a few times. This chain connects TRBV6-5 to TRBJ1-5; D perhaps matches TRBD1 (5 bases). Per germline, CDR1 MNHEY and CDR2 SVGAGI. The CDR3 loop spans 15 amino acids. Between the trimmed V and J ends, which lost 4 bases and 2 bases, there was a span of 12 bases. The CDR3 sequence is CASSSTGMRNQPQHF. Written as DNA, the CDR3 is TGTGCCAGCAGTTCAACAGGTATGCGCAATCAGCCCCAGCATTTT.

The chain links TRBV25-1 to TRBJ2-2, with D possibly matching TRBD1 (5 bases). V was trimmed by 3 bases and J by 0 bases, leaving 20 bases between them. The CDR3 is 19 residues long. Germline V lookup: CDR1 MGHDK, CDR2 SYGVNS. The CDR3, as DNA: TGTGCCAGCAGTGACTACTCCCCCAAAGCAGGGTCGAACACCGGGGAGCTGTTTTTT. Its protein is CASSDYSPKAGSNTGELFF.

This chain links TRBV28 with TRBJ2-3, with a tentative D call TRBD1 (6 bases). The CDR3 totals 16 residues. CDR1 and CDR2 (germline): MDHEN, SYDVKM. The ends were cut back, 3 bases at V and 0 bases at J, with 13 bases in the middle. The CDR3 loop reads CASSLQGRGSTDTQYF. For the CDR3, the DNA is TGTGCCAGCAGTTTGCAGGGGCGAGGGAGCACAGATACGCAGTATTTT.

As DNA, the CDR3 is TGTGCCAGCAGCTTCGATGGAGGGACTGAAGCTTTCTTT. Amino acid sequence: CASSFDGGTEAFF. V usage is TRBV7-9 and J usage is TRBJ1-1; no firm D call. The CDR3 covers 13 residues. Germline-derived CDR1 and CDR2 are SEHNR and FQNEAQ (reference sequence). Deletions cut 3 bases from V and 5 bases from J, with 10 bases between.